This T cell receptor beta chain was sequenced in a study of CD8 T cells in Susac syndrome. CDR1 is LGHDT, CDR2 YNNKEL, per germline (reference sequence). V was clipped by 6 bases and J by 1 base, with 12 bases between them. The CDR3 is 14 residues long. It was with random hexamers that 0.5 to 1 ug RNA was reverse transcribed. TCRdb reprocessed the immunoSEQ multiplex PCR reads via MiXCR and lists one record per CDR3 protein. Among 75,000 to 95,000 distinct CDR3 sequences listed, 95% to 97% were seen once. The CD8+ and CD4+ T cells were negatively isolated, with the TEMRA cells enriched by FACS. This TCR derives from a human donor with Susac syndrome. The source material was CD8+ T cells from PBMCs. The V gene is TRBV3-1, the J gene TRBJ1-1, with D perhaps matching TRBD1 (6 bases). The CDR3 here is CASSSAGANTEAFF. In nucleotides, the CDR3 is TGTGCCAGCAGTTCCGCAGGGGCGAACACTGAAGCTTTCTTT. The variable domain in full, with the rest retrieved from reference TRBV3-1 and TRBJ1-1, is DTAVSQTPKYLVTQMGNDKSIKCEQNLGHDTMYWYKQDSKKFLKIMFSYNNKELIINETVPNRFSPKSPDKAHLNLHINSLELGDSAVYFCASSSAGANTEAFFGQGTRLTVV.